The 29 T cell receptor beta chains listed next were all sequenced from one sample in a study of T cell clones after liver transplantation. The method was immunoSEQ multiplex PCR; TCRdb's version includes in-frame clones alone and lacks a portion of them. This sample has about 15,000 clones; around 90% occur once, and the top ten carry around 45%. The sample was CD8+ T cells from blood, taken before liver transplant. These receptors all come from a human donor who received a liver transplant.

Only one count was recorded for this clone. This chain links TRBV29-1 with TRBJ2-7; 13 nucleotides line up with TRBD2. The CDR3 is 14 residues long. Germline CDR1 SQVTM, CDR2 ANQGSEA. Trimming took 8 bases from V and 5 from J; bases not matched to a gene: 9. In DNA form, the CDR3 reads TGCAGCACCTGGACTAGCGGGAGTTTGGACGAGCAGTACTTC. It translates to CSTWTSGSLDEQYF.

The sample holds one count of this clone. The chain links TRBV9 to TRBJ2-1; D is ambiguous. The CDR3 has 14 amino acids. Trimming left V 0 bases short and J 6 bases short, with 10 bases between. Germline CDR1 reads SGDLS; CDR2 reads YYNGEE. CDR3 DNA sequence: TGTGCCAGCAGCGTAGAGGGCGAGCCCAATGAGCAGTTCTTC. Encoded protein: CASSVEGEPNEQFF. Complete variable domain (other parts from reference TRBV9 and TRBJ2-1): DSGVTQTPKHLITATGQRVTLRCSPRSGDLSVYWYQQSLDQGLQFLIQYYNGEERAKGNILERFSAQQFPDLHSELNLSSLELGDSALYFCASSVEGEPNEQFFGPGTRLTVL.

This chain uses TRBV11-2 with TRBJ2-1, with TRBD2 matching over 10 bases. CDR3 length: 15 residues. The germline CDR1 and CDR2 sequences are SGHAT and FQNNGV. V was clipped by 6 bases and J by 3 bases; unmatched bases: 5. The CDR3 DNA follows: TGTGCCAGCAGGCCTAGCGGGAGATTCTACAATGAGCAGTTCTTC. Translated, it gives CASRPSGRFYNEQFF.

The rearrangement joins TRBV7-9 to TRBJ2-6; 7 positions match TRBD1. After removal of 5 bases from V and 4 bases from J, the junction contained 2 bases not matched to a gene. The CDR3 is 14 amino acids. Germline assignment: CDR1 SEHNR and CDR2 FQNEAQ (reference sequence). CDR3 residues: CASSDRAGANVLTF. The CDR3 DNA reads TGTGCCAGCAGCGACAGGGCCGGGGCCAACGTCCTGACTTTC.

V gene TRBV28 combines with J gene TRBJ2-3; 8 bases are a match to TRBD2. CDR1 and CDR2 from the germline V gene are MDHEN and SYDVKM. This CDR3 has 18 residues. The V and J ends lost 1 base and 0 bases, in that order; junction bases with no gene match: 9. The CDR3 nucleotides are TGTGCCAGCAGTTTATTCTATTTGGTAGCGGGAAGCACAGATACGCAGTATTTT. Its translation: CASSLFYLVAGSTDTQYF.

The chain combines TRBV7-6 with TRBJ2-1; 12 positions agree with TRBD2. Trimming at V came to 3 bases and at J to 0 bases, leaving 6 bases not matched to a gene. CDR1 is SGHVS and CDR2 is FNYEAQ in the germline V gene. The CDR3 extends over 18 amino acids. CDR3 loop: CASSLPGLAGFSYNEQFF. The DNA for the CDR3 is TGTGCCAGCAGCTTGCCGGGACTAGCGGGTTTCTCCTACAATGAGCAGTTCTTC.

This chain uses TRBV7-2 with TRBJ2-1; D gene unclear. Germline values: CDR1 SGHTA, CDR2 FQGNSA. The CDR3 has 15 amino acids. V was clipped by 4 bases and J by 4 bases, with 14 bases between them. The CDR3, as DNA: TGTGCCAGCAGCTCAATCCCGGGTTCATACAATGAGCAGTTCTTC. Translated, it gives CASSSIPGSYNEQFF.

In DNA, the CDR3 is TGTGCCGGTGGGACGGACTATGGCTACACCTTC. Its translation: CAGGTDYGYTF. The chain employs TRBV25-1 and TRBJ1-2; maybe TRBD1 (5 bases). This CDR3 spans 11 amino acids. Trimming stripped 11 bases from V and 3 bases from J, with 10 bases between. Germline V CDR1 and CDR2: MGHDK, SYGVNS.

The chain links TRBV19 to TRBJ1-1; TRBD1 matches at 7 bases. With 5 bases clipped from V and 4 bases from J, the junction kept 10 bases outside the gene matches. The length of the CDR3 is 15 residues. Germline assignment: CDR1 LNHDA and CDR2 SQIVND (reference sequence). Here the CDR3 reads CASSPRTGEGTEAFF. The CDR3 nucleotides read TGTGCCAGTAGTCCGAGGACAGGCGAGGGCACTGAAGCTTTCTTT.

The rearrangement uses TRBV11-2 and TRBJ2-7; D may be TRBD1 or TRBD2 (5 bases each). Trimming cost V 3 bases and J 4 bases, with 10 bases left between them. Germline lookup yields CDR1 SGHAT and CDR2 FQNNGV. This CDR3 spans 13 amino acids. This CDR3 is CASSFGGSYEQYF. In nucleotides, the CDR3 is TGTGCCAGCAGCTTTGGGGGTAGTTACGAGCAGTACTTC.

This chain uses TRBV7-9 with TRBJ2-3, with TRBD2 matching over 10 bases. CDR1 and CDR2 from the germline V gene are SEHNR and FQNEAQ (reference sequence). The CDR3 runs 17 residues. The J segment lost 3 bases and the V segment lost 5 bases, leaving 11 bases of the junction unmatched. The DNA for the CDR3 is TGTGCCAGCAGCCCCCCGGAGGCTAGCGGGAGAACAGATACGCAGTATTTT. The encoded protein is CASSPPEASGRTDTQYF. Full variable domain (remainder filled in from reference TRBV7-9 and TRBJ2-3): DTGVSQNPRHKITKRGQNVTFRCDPISEHNRLYWYRQTLGQGPEFLTYFQNEAQLEKSRLLSDRFSAERPKGSFSTLEIQRTEQGDSAMYLCASSPPEASGRTDTQYFGPGTRLTVL.

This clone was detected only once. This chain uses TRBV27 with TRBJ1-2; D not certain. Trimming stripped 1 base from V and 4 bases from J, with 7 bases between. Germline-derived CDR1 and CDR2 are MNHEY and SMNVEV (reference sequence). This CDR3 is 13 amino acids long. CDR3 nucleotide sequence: TGTGCCAGCAGTTTATACCCAGGCTATGGCTACACCTTC. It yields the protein CASSLYPGYGYTF.

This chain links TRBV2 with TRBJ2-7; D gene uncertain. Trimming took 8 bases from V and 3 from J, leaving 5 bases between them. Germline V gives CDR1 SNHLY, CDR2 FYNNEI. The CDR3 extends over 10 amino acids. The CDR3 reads CASSSYEQYF. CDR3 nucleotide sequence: TGTGCCAGCTCCAGCTACGAGCAGTACTTC.

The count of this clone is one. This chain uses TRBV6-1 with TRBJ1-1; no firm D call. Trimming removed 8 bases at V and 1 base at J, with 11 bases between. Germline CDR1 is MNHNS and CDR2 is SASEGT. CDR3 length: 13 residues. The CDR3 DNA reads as TGTGCCAGCGCTTGGGTCCCGAACACTGAAGCTTTCTTT. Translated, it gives CASAWVPNTEAFF.

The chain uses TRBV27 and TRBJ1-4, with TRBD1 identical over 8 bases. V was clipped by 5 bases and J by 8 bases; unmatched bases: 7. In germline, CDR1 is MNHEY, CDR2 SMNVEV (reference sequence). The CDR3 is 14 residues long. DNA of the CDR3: TGTGCCAGCAGTCTCGACAGGGGAAGGGAAAAACTGTTTTTT. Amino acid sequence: CASSLDRGREKLFF. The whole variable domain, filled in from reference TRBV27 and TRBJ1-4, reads EAQVTQNPRYLITVTGKKLTVTCSQNMNHEYMSWYRQDPGLGLRQIYYSMNVEVTDKGDVPEGYKVSRKEKRNFPLILESPSPNQTSLYFCASSLDRGREKLFFGSGTQLSVL.

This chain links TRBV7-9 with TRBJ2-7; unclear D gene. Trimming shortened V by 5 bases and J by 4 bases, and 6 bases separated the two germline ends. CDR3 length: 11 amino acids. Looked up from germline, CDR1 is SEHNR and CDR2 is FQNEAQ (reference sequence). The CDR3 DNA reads TGTGCCAGCAGCCCCGGATACGAGCAGTACTTC. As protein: CASSPGYEQYF.

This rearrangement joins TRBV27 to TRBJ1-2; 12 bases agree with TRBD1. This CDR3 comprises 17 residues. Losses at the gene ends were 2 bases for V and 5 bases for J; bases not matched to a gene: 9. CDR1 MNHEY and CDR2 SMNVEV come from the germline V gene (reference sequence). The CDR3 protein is CASSLNGDRGRVYGYTF. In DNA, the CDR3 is TGTGCCAGCAGTTTAAATGGGGACAGGGGGCGCGTATATGGCTACACCTTC.

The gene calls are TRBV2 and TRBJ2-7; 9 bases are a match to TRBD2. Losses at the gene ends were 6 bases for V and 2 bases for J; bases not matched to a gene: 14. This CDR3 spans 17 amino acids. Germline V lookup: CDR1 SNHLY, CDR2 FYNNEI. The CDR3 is CASSSVPPGLATYEQYF. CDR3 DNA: TGTGCCAGCAGCAGTGTCCCACCGGGACTAGCCACCTACGAGCAGTACTTC.

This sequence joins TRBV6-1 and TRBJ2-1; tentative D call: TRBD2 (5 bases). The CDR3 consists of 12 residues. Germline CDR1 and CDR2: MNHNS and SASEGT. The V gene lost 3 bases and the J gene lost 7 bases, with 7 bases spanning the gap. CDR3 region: CASSDPGNEQFF. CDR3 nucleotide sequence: TGTGCCAGCAGTGACCCGGGAAATGAGCAGTTCTTC.

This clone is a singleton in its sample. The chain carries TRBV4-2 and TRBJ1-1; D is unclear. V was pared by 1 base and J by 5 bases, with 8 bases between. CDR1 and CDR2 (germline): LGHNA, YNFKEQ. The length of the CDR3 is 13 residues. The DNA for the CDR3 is TGTGCCAGCAGCCAAGGAGTTTTAACTGAAGCTTTCTTT. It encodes CASSQGVLTEAFF.

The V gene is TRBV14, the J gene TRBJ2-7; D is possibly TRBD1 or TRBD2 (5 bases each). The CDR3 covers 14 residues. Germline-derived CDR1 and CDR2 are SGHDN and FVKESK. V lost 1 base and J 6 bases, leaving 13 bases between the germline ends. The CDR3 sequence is CASSQVQSGSEQYF. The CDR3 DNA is TGTGCCAGCAGCCAAGTTCAATCAGGGAGCGAGCAGTACTTC.

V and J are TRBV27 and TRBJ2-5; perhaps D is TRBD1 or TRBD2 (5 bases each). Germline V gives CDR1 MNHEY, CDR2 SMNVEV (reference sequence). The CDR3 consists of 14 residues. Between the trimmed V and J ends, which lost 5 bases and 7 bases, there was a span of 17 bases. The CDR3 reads CASSPTGAVATQYF. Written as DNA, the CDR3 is TGTGCCAGCAGTCCCACCGGGGCCGTAGCGACCCAGTACTTC.

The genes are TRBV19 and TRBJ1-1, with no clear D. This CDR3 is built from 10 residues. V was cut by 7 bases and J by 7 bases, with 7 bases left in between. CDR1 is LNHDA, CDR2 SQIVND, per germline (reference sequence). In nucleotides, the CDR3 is TGTGCCAGTATCCGGGATGAAGCTTTCTTT. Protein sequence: CASIRDEAFF. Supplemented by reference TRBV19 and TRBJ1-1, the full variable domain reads DGGITQSPKYLFRKEGQNVTLSCEQNLNHDAMYWYRQDPGQGLRLIYYSQIVNDFQKGDIAEGYSVSREKKESFPLTVTSAQKNPTAFYLCASIRDEAFFGQGTRLTVV.

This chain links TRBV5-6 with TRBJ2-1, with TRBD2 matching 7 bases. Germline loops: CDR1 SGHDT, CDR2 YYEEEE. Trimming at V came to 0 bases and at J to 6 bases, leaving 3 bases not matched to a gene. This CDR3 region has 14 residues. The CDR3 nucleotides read TGTGCCAGCAGCTTGGGACTAGCAATCAATGAGCAGTTCTTC. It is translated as CASSLGLAINEQFF. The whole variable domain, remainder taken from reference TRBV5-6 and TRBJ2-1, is DAGVTQSPTHLIKTRGQQVTLRCSPKSGHDTVSWYQQALGQGPQFIFQYYEEEERQRGNFPDRFSGHQFPNYSSELNVNALLLGDSALYLCASSLGLAINEQFFGPGTRLTVL.

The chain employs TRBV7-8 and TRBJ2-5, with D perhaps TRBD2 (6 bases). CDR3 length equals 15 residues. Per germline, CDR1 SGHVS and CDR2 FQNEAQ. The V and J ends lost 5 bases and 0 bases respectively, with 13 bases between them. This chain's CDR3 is CASSPSEVDQETQYF. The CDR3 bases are TGTGCCAGCAGCCCTAGCGAGGTTGACCAAGAGACCCAGTACTTC.

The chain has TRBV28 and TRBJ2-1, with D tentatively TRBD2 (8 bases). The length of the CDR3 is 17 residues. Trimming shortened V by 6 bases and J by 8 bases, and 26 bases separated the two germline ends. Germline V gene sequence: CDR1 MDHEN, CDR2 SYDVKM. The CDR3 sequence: CASSQTGIGTSAYEQFF. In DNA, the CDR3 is TGTGCCAGCAGCCAGACAGGGATCGGGACTAGTGCCTATGAGCAGTTCTTC.

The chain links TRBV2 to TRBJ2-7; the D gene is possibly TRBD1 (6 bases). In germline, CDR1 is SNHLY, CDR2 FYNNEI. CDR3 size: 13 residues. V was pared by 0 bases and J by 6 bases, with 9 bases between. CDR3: CASSEAPGVEQYF. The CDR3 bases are TGTGCCAGCAGTGAAGCCCCAGGGGTCGAGCAGTACTTC.

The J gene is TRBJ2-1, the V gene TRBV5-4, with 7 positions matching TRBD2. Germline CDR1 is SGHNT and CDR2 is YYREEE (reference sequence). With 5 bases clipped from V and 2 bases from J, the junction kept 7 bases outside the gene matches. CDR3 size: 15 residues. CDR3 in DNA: TGTGCCAGCAGATTGACCGCGGGGGCCTACAATGAGCAGTTCTTC. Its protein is CASRLTAGAYNEQFF.

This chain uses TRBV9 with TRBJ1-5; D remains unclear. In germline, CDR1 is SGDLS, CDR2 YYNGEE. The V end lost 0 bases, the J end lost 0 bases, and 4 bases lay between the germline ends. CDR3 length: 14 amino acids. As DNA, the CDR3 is TGTGCCAGCAGCGTAGAAGGTAGCAATCAGCCCCAGCATTTT. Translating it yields CASSVEGSNQPQHF.